This record looks at one T cell receptor beta chain sequence and its context. The antigen is not known. These data are taken from a study of cytomegalovirus exposure and HLA in healthy donors. The study's findings and limits: In a later analysis, parvovirus B19, influenza, CMV and Epstein-Barr virus appeared linked to several top co-occurrence clusters. It was taken for granted in presence/absence analyses that sequencing depth across donors was roughly uniform.

Germline V lookup: CDR1 MNHNS, CDR2 SASEGT. Trimming removed 2 bases from V and 3 bases from J, with 13 bases in between. The CDR3 consists of 16 residues. The PCR was carried out with 60 Vbeta primers and 13 Jbeta primers. The repertoire was sequenced with immunoSEQ multiplex PCR; TCRdb's copy has only in-frame clones and lacks some. The sample lists around 93,000 clones, less than 80% occurring once. The TCR comes from a woman in her thirties or forties in good health and CMV-seronegative. This sequence joins TRBV6-1 and TRBJ1-4; a possible D gene is TRBD1 (5 bases). The sample consisted of PBMCs. CDR3 DNA sequence: TGTGCCAGCAGTGAATTTAGGAGGGGAGCTAATGAAAAACTGTTTTTT. Amino acid sequence: CASSEFRRGANEKLFF.